Shown below are 17 T cell receptor beta chains from a single sample sequenced in a study of blood T cell repertoires in COVID-19. Sequencing used immunoSEQ multiplex PCR; TCRdb keeps in-frame clones, though not all of them. The sample gives some 280,000 clones, 86% of which show up once; 3% is in the top ten. The sample taken for sequencing was peripheral blood. All receptors derive from a woman aged 30 to 39 with active or convalescent COVID-19.

The chain combines TRBV10-3 with TRBJ2-3; 10 bases map to TRBD1. The CDR3 contains 16 residues. V shed 10 bases and J 2 bases; nucleotides not matched to a gene: 12. The germline V gene encodes CDR1 ENHRY and CDR2 SYGVKD. CDR3 region: CATLPRDRGLTDTQYF. The CDR3 nucleotides read TGTGCCACGCTTCCACGGGACAGGGGACTCACAGATACGCAGTATTTT.

The rearrangement links TRBV28 to TRBJ1-5, with no clear D. Trimming cost V 6 bases and J 1 base, with 10 bases left between them. The V gene's germline CDR1 is MDHEN and CDR2 SYDVKM. This CDR3 has 14 residues. CDR3 coding DNA: TGTGCCAGCAGACGGGAGGTAAGCAATCAGCCCCAGCATTTT. Its protein is CASRREVSNQPQHF.

The chain couples TRBV11-3 to TRBJ1-6; D gene unclear. The CDR3 consists of 13 residues. V gave up 1 base and J gave up 7 bases, with 5 bases separating them. The germline V gene encodes CDR1 SGHNT and CDR2 YENEEA. As DNA, the CDR3 is TGTGCCAGCAGCTTAGCCCCAAATTCACCCCTCCACTTT. Amino acids: CASSLAPNSPLHF.

The CDR3 DNA reads TGTGCCAGCAAGCGGGACCCACGAGGTGAAAAACTGTTTTTT. Its translation: CASKRDPRGEKLFF. This chain joins TRBV2 and TRBJ1-4; possible D gene TRBD1, 5 bases. CDR1 is SNHLY and CDR2 is FYNNEI in the germline V gene. The CDR3 loop spans 14 amino acids. V lost 7 bases to trimming and J lost 7 bases, with 16 bases between them.

This chain links TRBV19 with TRBJ1-1; a weak D match, TRBD1 (5 bases). Trimming removed 7 bases at V and 4 bases at J, with 16 bases between. Germline V gives CDR1 LNHDA, CDR2 SQIVND (reference sequence). This CDR3 is built from 14 residues. For the CDR3, the DNA is TGTGCCAGTATGGGGGGATTGACGGGCACTGAAGCTTTCTTT. It codes for CASMGGLTGTEAFF.

This clone was seen just once. The genes are TRBV5-1 and TRBJ1-1; possibly TRBD1 for D (6 bases). The CDR3 consists of 12 residues. Germline lookup yields CDR1 SGHRS and CDR2 YFSETQ. Trimming stripped 7 bases from V and 4 bases from J, with 11 bases between. CDR3 region: CASEGQFTEAFF. DNA for the CDR3: TGCGCCAGCGAAGGACAGTTCACTGAAGCTTTCTTT.

This chain joins TRBV6-5 and TRBJ2-7; 10 positions match TRBD1. CDR1 and CDR2 (germline): MNHEY, SVGAGI. The CDR3 has 14 amino acids. Trimming cost V 7 bases and J 3 bases; bases outside gene matches: 6. The CDR3 loop reads CASMAGTGVYEQYF. CDR3 DNA sequence: TGTGCCAGCATGGCCGGGACAGGGGTCTACGAGCAGTACTTC.

The rearrangement joins TRBV5-4 to TRBJ2-3, with D hard to call. V gave up 7 bases and J gave up 4 bases, with 19 bases separating them. CDR1 is SGHNT, CDR2 YYREEE, per germline (reference sequence). This CDR3 is built from 15 residues. Here the CDR3 DNA reads TGTGCCAGCGCCTCCCGAGCCTTCCTCCCAGATACGCAGTATTTT. Translating gives CASASRAFLPDTQYF.

This chain joins TRBV11-2 and TRBJ2-1, with no clear D. Trimming removed 7 bases from V and 4 bases from J, with 11 bases in between. Germline CDR1 is SGHAT and CDR2 is FQNNGV. The CDR3 has 13 amino acids. The CDR3 DNA reads as TGTGCCAGCACCCCGTCCGGGTACAATGAGCAGTTCTTC. This codes for CASTPSGYNEQFF.

The chain recombines TRBV7-2 with TRBJ2-5, with TRBD2 matching 10 bases. The CDR3 covers 17 residues. Germline CDR1 and CDR2: SGHTA and FQGNSA. The V segment lost 6 bases and the J segment 2 bases; nucleotides outside the gene matches: 12. CDR3 sequence reads: CASSEGAGGPGQETQYF. CDR3 in DNA: TGTGCCAGCAGTGAGGGAGCGGGGGGGCCAGGGCAAGAGACCCAGTACTTC.

V usage is TRBV3-1 (or the pseudogene TRBV3-2) and J usage is TRBJ2-5, with 9 nucleotides matching TRBD2. V gave up 4 bases and J gave up 0 bases; unmatched junction bases: 3. The length of the CDR3 is 15 residues. Germline assignment: CDR1 LGHDT and CDR2 YNNKEL (reference sequence). DNA of the CDR3: TGTGCCAGCAGCCCTATAGCGGGGGACCAAGAGACCCAGTACTTC. It yields the protein CASSPIAGDQETQYF.

This clone was detected a few times. The chain has TRBV3-1 (or the pseudogene TRBV3-2) and TRBJ2-5; possible D gene TRBD2, 5 bases. The germline V and J ends were trimmed by 4 bases and 5 bases, with 14 bases remaining between them. This CDR3 region has 14 residues. Germline CDR1 reads LGHDT; CDR2 reads YNNKEL (reference sequence). This chain's CDR3 is CASSPSGRGETQYF. The CDR3 nucleotides read TGTGCCAGCAGCCCCTCCGGTAGAGGGGAGACCCAGTACTTC.

The J gene is TRBJ1-5, the V gene TRBV7-2, with D possibly being TRBD1 (5 bases). Germline CDR1 is SGHTA and CDR2 is FQGNSA. The CDR3 consists of 14 residues. The germline V and J ends were trimmed by 5 bases and 3 bases, with 11 bases remaining between them. The CDR3 nucleotides are TGTGCCAGCAGCCCCGAAGGGGCCAATCAGCCCCAGCATTTT. Amino acids: CASSPEGANQPQHF. The variable domain in full, with the rest retrieved from reference TRBV7-2 and TRBJ1-5, is GAGVSQSPSNKVTEKGKDVELRCDPISGHTALYWYRQSLGQGLEFLIYFQGNSAPDKSGLPSDRFSAERTGGSVSTLTIQRTQQEDSAVYLCASSPEGANQPQHFGDGTRLSIL.

The rearrangement joins TRBV6-2 or TRBV6-3 to TRBJ1-5; 9 bases map to TRBD1. The V gene's germline CDR1 is MNHEY and CDR2 SVGEGT. This CDR3 has 16 residues. The V and J ends lost 6 bases and 2 bases, in that order; junction bases with no gene match: 8. The CDR3, as DNA: TGTGCCAGCAGCATACGACAGGGGGTAGGCAATCAGCCCCAGCATTTT. Translating gives CASSIRQGVGNQPQHF.

This CDR3 reads CASSRLGAQGEQYF. CDR3 in DNA: TGTGCCAGCAGTCGATTGGGGGCTCAAGGGGAGCAGTACTTC. This sequence joins TRBV7-3 and TRBJ2-7, with D perhaps matching TRBD1 (6 bases). The germline CDR1 and CDR2 sequences are SGHTA and FQGTGA. V was shortened by 6 bases and J by 7 bases, with 19 bases between the two germline ends. This CDR3 has 14 amino acids.

This sequence joins TRBV6-2 or TRBV6-3 and TRBJ1-4, with D maybe TRBD1 (5 bases). The V gene's germline CDR1 is MNHEY and CDR2 SVGEGT. V lost 5 bases, J lost 4 bases, and 11 bases lay in between. The CDR3 spans 14 residues. In DNA, the CDR3 is TGTGCCAGCAGTGCGGGACGGGGTAATGAAAAACTGTTTTTT. This gives the protein CASSAGRGNEKLFF.

The chain carries TRBV29-1 and TRBJ2-5, with a tentative D call TRBD1 (7 bases). V shed 2 bases and J shed 4 bases, with 23 bases lying between them. CDR3 length: 17 amino acids. In germline, CDR1 is SQVTM, CDR2 ANQGSEA. CDR3 sequence (DNA): TGCAGCGTTGAATATCTCCGCCAGGGGGGTTTATTAGAGACCCAGTACTTC. Its protein is CSVEYLRQGGLLETQYF.